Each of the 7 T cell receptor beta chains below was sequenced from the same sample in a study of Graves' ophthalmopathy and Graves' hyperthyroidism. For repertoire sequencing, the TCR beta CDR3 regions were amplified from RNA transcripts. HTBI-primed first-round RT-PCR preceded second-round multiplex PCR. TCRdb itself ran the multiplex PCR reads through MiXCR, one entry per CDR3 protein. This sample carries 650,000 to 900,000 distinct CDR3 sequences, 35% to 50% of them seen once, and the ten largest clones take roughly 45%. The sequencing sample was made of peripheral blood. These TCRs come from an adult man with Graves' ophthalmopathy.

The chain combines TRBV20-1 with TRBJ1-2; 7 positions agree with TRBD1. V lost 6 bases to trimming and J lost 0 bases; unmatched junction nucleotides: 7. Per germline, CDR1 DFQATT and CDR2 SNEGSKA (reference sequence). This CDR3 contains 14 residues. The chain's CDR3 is CSAPRQGTNYGYTF. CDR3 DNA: TGCAGTGCCCCCAGACAGGGCACTAACTATGGCTACACCTTC.

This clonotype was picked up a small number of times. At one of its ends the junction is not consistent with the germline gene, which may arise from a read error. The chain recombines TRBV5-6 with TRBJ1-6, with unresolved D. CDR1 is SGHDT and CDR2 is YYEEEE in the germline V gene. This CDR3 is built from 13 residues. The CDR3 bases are TGTGCCAGCAGCTTGGGACGGAATTCACCCCTCTACTTT. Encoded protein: CASSLGRNSPLYF. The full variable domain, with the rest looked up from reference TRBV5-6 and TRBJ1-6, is DAGVTQSPTHLIKTRGQQVTLRCSPKSGHDTVSWYQQALGQGPQFIFQYYEEEERQRGNFPDRFSGHQFPNYSSELNVNALLLGDSALYLCASSLGRNSPLYFGNGTRLTVT.

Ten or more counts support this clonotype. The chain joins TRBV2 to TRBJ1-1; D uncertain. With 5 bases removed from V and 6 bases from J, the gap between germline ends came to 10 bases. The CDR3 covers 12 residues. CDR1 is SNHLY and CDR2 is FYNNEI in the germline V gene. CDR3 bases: TGTGCCAGCAGTAAGTCGTACGCTGAAGCTTTCTTT. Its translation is CASSKSYAEAFF.

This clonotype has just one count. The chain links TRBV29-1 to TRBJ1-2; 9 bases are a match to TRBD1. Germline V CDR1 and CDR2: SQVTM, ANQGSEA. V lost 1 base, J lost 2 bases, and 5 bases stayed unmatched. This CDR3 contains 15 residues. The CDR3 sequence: CSVEGGQGQNYGYTF. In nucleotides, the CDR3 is TGCAGCGTTGAAGGGGGACAGGGTCAGAACTATGGCTACACCTTC.

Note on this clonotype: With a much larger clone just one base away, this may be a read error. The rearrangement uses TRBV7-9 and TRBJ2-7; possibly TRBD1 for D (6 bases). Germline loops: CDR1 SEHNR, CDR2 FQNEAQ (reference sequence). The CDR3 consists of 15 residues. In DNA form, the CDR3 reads TGTGCCAGCAGCAAAGCCCGGGACAAACTCTACGAGCAGCACTTC. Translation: CASSKARDKLYEQHF.

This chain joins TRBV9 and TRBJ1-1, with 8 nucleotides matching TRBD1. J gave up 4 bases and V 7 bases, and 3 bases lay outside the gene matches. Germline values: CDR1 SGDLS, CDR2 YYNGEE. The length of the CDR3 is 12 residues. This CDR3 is CASGQGFTEAFF. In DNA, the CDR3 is TGTGCCAGCGGACAGGGTTTCACTGAAGCTTTCTTT.

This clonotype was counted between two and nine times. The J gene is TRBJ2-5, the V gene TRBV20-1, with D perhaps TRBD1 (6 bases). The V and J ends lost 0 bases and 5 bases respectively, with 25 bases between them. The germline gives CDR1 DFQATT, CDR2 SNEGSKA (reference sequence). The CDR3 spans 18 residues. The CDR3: CSARDQGPRAKEPETQYF. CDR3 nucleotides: TGCAGTGCTAGAGATCAGGGGCCCAGGGCGAAGGAACCGGAGACCCAGTACTTC.